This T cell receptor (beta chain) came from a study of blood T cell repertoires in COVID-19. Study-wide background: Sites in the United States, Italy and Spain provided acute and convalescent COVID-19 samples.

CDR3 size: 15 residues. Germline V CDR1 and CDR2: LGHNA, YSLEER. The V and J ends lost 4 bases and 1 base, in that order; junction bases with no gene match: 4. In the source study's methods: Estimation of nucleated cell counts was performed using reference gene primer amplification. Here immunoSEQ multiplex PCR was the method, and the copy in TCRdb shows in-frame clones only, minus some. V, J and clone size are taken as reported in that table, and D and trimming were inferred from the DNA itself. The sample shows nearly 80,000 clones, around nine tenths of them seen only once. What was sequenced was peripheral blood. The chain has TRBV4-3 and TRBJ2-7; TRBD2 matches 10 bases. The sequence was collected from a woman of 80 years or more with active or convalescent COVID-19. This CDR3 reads CASSPGTSVSYEQYF. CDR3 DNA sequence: TGCGCCAGCAGCCCCGGGACTAGCGTATCCTACGAGCAGTACTTC.